This passage covers 19 T cell receptor beta chains from one sample sequenced in a study of cytomegalovirus exposure and HLA in healthy donors. Generated by immunoSEQ multiplex PCR, the TCRdb table keeps only in-frame clones and is missing some. The data hold roughly 60,000 clones, with 92% observed a single time. Sequencing was carried out using PBMCs. The receptors derive from a woman aged 18-29 years in good health and CMV-seronegative.

The chain couples TRBV10-3 to TRBJ2-7; D is undetermined. The germline V and J ends were trimmed by 0 bases and 2 bases, with 11 bases remaining between them. The CDR3 sequence is 15 residues long. Germline values: CDR1 ENHRY, CDR2 SYGVKD. The CDR3 protein is CAISESVTTAYEQYF. The CDR3, as DNA: TGTGCCATCAGTGAGTCTGTTACCACGGCCTACGAGCAGTACTTC.

The chain joins TRBV28 to TRBJ2-3, with D possibly TRBD2 on 5 matching bases. Germline-derived CDR1 and CDR2 are MDHEN and SYDVKM. The CDR3 totals 16 residues. V was pared by 6 bases and J by 3 bases, with 19 bases between. This CDR3 reads CASSPPRATGTDTQYF. For the CDR3, the DNA is TGTGCCAGCAGCCCTCCTCGGGCTACGGGGACAGATACGCAGTATTTT. Looking up the rest from reference TRBV28 and TRBJ2-3 gives the full variable domain: DVKVTQSSRYLVKRTGEKVFLECVQDMDHENMFWYRQDPGLGLRLIYFSYDVKMKEKGDIPEGYSVSREKKERFSLILESASTNQTSMYLCASSPPRATGTDTQYFGPGTRLTVL.

The gene calls are TRBV27 and TRBJ2-3; tentatively, D is TRBD2 (6 bases). Germline V CDR1 and CDR2: MNHEY, SMNVEV (reference sequence). This CDR3 has 19 residues. The V and J ends lost 6 bases and 4 bases respectively, with 29 bases between them. The DNA for the CDR3 is TGTGCCAGCAGCCTAAGGGTCCTTCTGGAGAGCGGGCTTGCAGATACGCAGTATTTT. Translation gives CASSLRVLLESGLADTQYF.

The chain joins TRBV7-9 to TRBJ1-2, with D perhaps TRBD1 (6 bases). This CDR3 has 14 amino acids. The germline V gene has CDR1 SEHNR and CDR2 FQNEAQ (reference sequence). Trimming pared 5 bases from V and 2 bases from J, leaving 12 bases between. CDR3 residues: CASSPPQGNYGYTF. In DNA form, the CDR3 reads TGTGCCAGCAGCCCACCGCAGGGGAACTATGGCTACACCTTC.

The gene calls are TRBV7-3 and TRBJ2-7, with TRBD1 as a possible D gene (6 bases). This CDR3 is built from 15 residues. V lost 5 bases and J lost 2, with 16 bases in between. CDR1 and CDR2 (germline): SGHTA, FQGTGA. CDR3 DNA sequence: TGTGCCAGCAGCCCAGGGGCAGGCGAAACCTACGAGCAGTACTTC. Translated: CASSPGAGETYEQYF.

V gene TRBV5-5 combines with J gene TRBJ1-2, with 9 bases matching TRBD1. The CDR3 totals 16 residues. Per germline, CDR1 SGHKS and CDR2 YYEKEE (reference sequence). Trimming cost V 0 bases and J 8 bases; bases outside gene matches: 11. For the CDR3, the DNA is TGTGCCAGCAGCTTGGGAGGACAGGGGCCAGTGGGGGGCTACACCTTC. Protein: CASSLGGQGPVGGYTF.

This clone was recorded only once. The chain links TRBV28 to TRBJ1-2, with 9 bases lining up with TRBD1. Germline CDR1 is MDHEN and CDR2 is SYDVKM. Trimming removed 4 bases from V and 4 bases from J; junction bases left unmatched: 4. This CDR3 is built from 14 residues. The CDR3 DNA reads as TGTGCCAGCAGTTGGGGACAGGGAGTCTATGGCTACACCTTC. It encodes CASSWGQGVYGYTF.

In its sample, this clone was seen a few times. The chain joins TRBV7-8 to TRBJ2-5; 8 positions match TRBD1. V gave up 2 bases and J gave up 7 bases; unmatched junction bases: 6. Germline values: CDR1 SGHVS, CDR2 FQNEAQ. The CDR3 totals 14 residues. The CDR3 loop reads CASSLRTGSGTQYF. The CDR3, as DNA: TGTGCCAGCAGCTTAAGGACAGGGAGTGGGACCCAGTACTTC.

The CDR3 nucleotides are TGCGCCAGCAGCCGAACCGGGACAGTAGACAACCCTAATGAAAAACTGTTTTTT. It yields the protein CASSRTGTVDNPNEKLFF. This chain connects TRBV4-1 to TRBJ1-4; 7 positions agree with TRBD1. Losses at the gene ends were 4 bases for V and 3 bases for J; bases not matched to a gene: 14. This CDR3 is 18 amino acids long. CDR1 and CDR2 (germline): MGHRA, YSYEKL.

In this sample, this clone turned up once. The rearrangement links TRBV2 to TRBJ1-2; the match to TRBD1 covers 7 bases. The junction had 5 bases not matched to a gene; V was cut back by 3 bases and J by 4 bases. The CDR3 is 14 amino acids. CDR1 and CDR2 from the germline V gene are SNHLY and FYNNEI. CDR3 nucleotide sequence: TGTGCCAGCAGTGATGACAGGGTCGGCTATGGCTACACCTTC. This gives the protein CASSDDRVGYGYTF.

The chain combines TRBV4-1 with TRBJ2-5, with 11 bases fitting TRBD2. Germline CDR1 and CDR2: MGHRA and YSYEKL. The CDR3 runs 16 residues. V was clipped by 4 bases and J by 5 bases; unmatched bases: 9. The CDR3 is CASSLRLAGSSETQYF. Here the CDR3 DNA reads TGCGCCAGCAGCCTCCGACTAGCGGGAAGCTCGGAGACCCAGTACTTC.

This chain joins TRBV5-1 and TRBJ1-1; the match to TRBD1 covers 8 bases. CDR3 length: 16 residues. CDR1 and CDR2 from the germline V gene are SGHRS and YFSETQ. After removal of 5 bases from V and 0 bases from J, the junction contained 9 bases not matched to a gene. The CDR3 loop reads CASRGGTGSMNTEAFF. CDR3 nucleotides: TGCGCCAGCAGGGGGGGGACAGGCTCGATGAACACTGAAGCTTTCTTT.

This clone was found once. V is TRBV2 and J is TRBJ2-7; TRBD1 matches at 12 bases. Germline V CDR1 and CDR2: SNHLY, FYNNEI. J lost 9 bases, V lost 6 bases, and 9 bases had no gene match. The CDR3 loop spans 14 amino acids. CDR3 residues: CASRQGQGANGQYF. CDR3 bases: TGTGCCAGCAGGCAGGGACAGGGGGCGAATGGGCAGTACTTC.

CDR3 loop: CASSLGGAAGTEAFF. Here the CDR3 DNA reads TGTGCCAGCAGCTTAGGGGGGGCAGCGGGGACTGAAGCTTTCTTT. The rearrangement joins TRBV11-2 to TRBJ1-1, with D possibly matching TRBD1 (6 bases). CDR1 is SGHAT and CDR2 is FQNNGV in the germline V gene. V was pared by 1 base and J by 5 bases, with 14 bases between. The CDR3 is 15 residues long.

The chain links TRBV19 to TRBJ2-2, with a tentative D call TRBD2 (5 bases). Trimming removed 5 bases at V and 1 base at J, with 14 bases between. The CDR3 is 16 amino acids. Germline-derived CDR1 and CDR2 are LNHDA and SQIVND (reference sequence). The CDR3 nucleotides read TGTGCCAGTAGTCCACGTGGCCGGGGGAACACCGGGGAGCTGTTTTTT. Residues: CASSPRGRGNTGELFF.

This clone has only one observation. V usage is TRBV11-2 and J usage is TRBJ2-7; TRBD1 agrees at 7 bases. Per germline, CDR1 SGHAT and CDR2 FQNNGV. The CDR3 loop spans 13 amino acids. Trimming at V came to 5 bases and at J to 7 bases, leaving 8 bases not matched to a gene. Here the CDR3 DNA reads TGTGCCAGCAGCACAACCGGGACAGTTGAGCAGTACTTC. Protein: CASSTTGTVEQYF.

V gene TRBV21-1 combines with J gene TRBJ1-1; the table's D call TRBD1 went unverified against the DNA. TRBV21-1 is deemed a pseudogene. The CDR3 spans 14 residues. The CDR3 DNA reads TGTGCCAGCAGCAAAGTCCCCGGGACAACCGAAGCTTTCTTT. It is translated as CASSKVPGTTEAFF.

This rearrangement joins TRBV28 to TRBJ2-1; TRBD2 might be the D (6 bases). There are 15 residues in the CDR3. Per germline, CDR1 MDHEN and CDR2 SYDVKM. The ends were cut back, 6 bases at V and 4 bases at J, with 16 bases in the middle. The CDR3 DNA sequence: TGTGCCAGCAGACGGACGGGAGTAAGGTACAATGAGCAGTTCTTC. Protein: CASRRTGVRYNEQFF.

This clone was found once. The chain carries TRBV13 and TRBJ1-1, with 9 bases that match TRBD1. This CDR3 region has 15 residues. J was trimmed by 4 bases and V by 2 bases; bases with no gene match: 5. CDR1 PRHDT and CDR2 FYEKMQ come from the germline V gene (reference sequence). The CDR3 bases are TGTGCCAGCAGCTTATCCGGGACAGGGCTCACTGAAGCTTTCTTT. Its protein product is CASSLSGTGLTEAFF.